A single sample is the source of the 26 T cell receptor beta chains below, sequenced in a study of blood T cells in healthy people across ages. Using a J-beta primer mix together with a sample-barcoded 5' primer, a second PCR was run for about 6 to 11 cycles. TCRdb re-derived calls from the 5' RACE reads in MiXCR, one entry per CDR3 protein. The profile shows roughly 860,000 distinct CDR3 sequences, approximately 67% of them singletons. Input material: blood. These receptors were obtained from a man under 40 in good health.

This clonotype has only one observation. The chain combines TRBV20-1 with TRBJ2-1, with TRBD2 matching over 7 bases. The J call may be incorrect, as the DNA end agrees better with TRBJ2-7. CDR1 DFQATT and CDR2 SNEGSKA come from the germline V gene (reference sequence). This CDR3 region has 12 residues. Here the CDR3 DNA reads TGCAGTGCTAAAGGGGACTACAATGAGCAGTACTTC. It encodes CSAKGDYNEQYF.

This chain joins TRBV15 and TRBJ2-1; TRBD1 might be the D (6 bases). This CDR3 has 14 residues. Per the germline V gene, CDR1 is LNHNV and CDR2 is YYDKDF (reference sequence). V was cut by 0 bases and J by 9 bases, with 12 bases left in between. The CDR3 DNA sequence: TGTGCCACCAGCAGAGATAGCGTGGGGGCTGAGCAGTTCTTC. This gives the protein CATSRDSVGAEQFF.

The CDR3, as DNA: TGTGCCAGCAGCCACCCCGGGAGCACCTACAATGAGCAGTTCTTC. Translated: CASSHPGSTYNEQFF. The chain carries TRBV3-1 and TRBJ2-1, with D possibly being TRBD2 (6 bases). The V gene's germline CDR1 is LGHDT and CDR2 YNNKEL (reference sequence). Trimming took 3 bases from V and 2 from J, leaving 11 bases between them. The CDR3 is 15 residues long.

This clonotype has only a few counts. The chain combines TRBV15 with TRBJ2-5; 8 positions agree with TRBD1. Germline V gives CDR1 LNHNV, CDR2 YYDKDF (reference sequence). V trimming: 0 bases; J trimming: 5 bases; junction bases outside the gene matches: 11. This CDR3 comprises 17 residues. CDR3 protein: CATSREALAGGVETQYF. DNA for the CDR3: TGTGCCACCAGCAGAGAGGCGTTGGCAGGGGGCGTGGAGACCCAGTACTTC.

This clonotype was seen only a few times. This chain connects TRBV15 to TRBJ2-5; D is possibly TRBD1 or TRBD2 (7 bases each). V was clipped by 6 bases and J by 1 base, with 18 bases between them. Germline assignment: CDR1 LNHNV and CDR2 YYDKDF (reference sequence). The CDR3 spans 16 residues. The CDR3 DNA reads as TGTGCCACCAGAGGGGGCAGGGCTAGCGGCCAAGAGACCCAGTACTTC. Protein product: CATRGGRASGQETQYF. Drawing the rest from reference TRBV15 and TRBJ2-5, the complete variable domain is DAMVIQNPRYQVTQFGKPVTLSCSQTLNHNVMYWYQQKSSQAPKLLFHYYDKDFNNEADTPDNFQSRRPNTSFCFLDIRSPGLGDTAMYLCATRGGRASGQETQYFGPGTRLLVL.

This chain uses TRBV4-1 with TRBJ2-3, with 12 bases lining up with TRBD2. This CDR3 has 16 residues. The germline V gene encodes CDR1 MGHRA and CDR2 YSYEKL. After removal of 1 base from V and 5 bases from J, the junction contained 4 bases not matched to a gene. CDR3 in DNA: TGCGCCAGCAGCCAAGCTAGCGGGGGGGCGGTAGATACGCAGTATTTT. Translated, it gives CASSQASGGAVDTQYF.

In this sample, this clonotype turned up a few times. This chain joins TRBV4-2 and TRBJ2-1, with D unclear. Germline V gene sequence: CDR1 LGHNA, CDR2 YNFKEQ. This CDR3 spans 16 amino acids. V lost 0 bases and J lost 9, with 18 bases in between. The CDR3 region has the DNA TGTGCCAGCAGCCAAGATAGGGCAGACGGCCTGGGTGAGCAGTTCTTC. The encoded protein is CASSQDRADGLGEQFF.

This clonotype was found once. This chain connects TRBV7-8 to TRBJ2-3, with TRBD2 identical over 9 bases. V trimming: 4 bases; J trimming: 1 base; junction bases outside the gene matches: 6. The germline CDR1 and CDR2 sequences are SGHVS and FQNEAQ. The CDR3 length is 16 residues. CDR3 protein: CASSWGAGGGTDTQYF. The CDR3, as DNA: TGTGCCAGCAGCTGGGGAGCGGGGGGCGGCACAGATACGCAGTATTTT.

V gene TRBV4-1 combines with J gene TRBJ1-1, with D unresolved. The CDR3 has 14 residues. V was shortened by 0 bases and J by 10 bases, with 15 bases between the two germline ends. Germline loops: CDR1 MGHRA, CDR2 YSYEKL. The chain's CDR3 is CASSQDSRPQRAFF. CDR3 sequence (DNA): TGCGCCAGCAGCCAAGATAGCAGGCCCCAACGAGCTTTCTTT.

The rearrangement uses TRBV29-1 and TRBJ2-7, with 10 bases identical to TRBD1. Germline CDR1 reads SQVTM; CDR2 reads ANQGSEA. The CDR3 is 15 residues long. The junction had 5 bases not matched to a gene; V was cut back by 2 bases and J by 1 base. For the CDR3, the DNA is TGCAGCGTTGAACGCCGGGACAGGGGATCCTACGAGCAGTACTTC. Translating gives CSVERRDRGSYEQYF.

This clonotype occurred a few times. The V and J genes are TRBV3-1 and TRBJ2-7; 9 nucleotides line up with TRBD1. This CDR3 is 16 amino acids long. With 0 bases clipped from V and 3 bases from J, the junction kept 6 bases outside the gene matches. Germline CDR1 reads LGHDT; CDR2 reads YNNKEL (reference sequence). CDR3: CASSQDPVDRGYEQYF. As DNA, the CDR3 is TGTGCCAGCAGCCAAGACCCCGTGGACAGGGGCTACGAGCAGTACTTC.

The chain recombines TRBV20-1 with TRBJ2-3; 10 nucleotides line up with TRBD2. In germline, CDR1 is DFQATT, CDR2 SNEGSKA (reference sequence). V gave up 1 base and J gave up 4 bases; unmatched junction bases: 2. The CDR3 sequence is 14 residues long. CDR3 sequence: CSARAAGGADTQYF. In DNA form, the CDR3 reads TGCAGTGCTAGAGCAGCGGGGGGGGCAGATACGCAGTATTTT.

The chain recombines TRBV4-3 with TRBJ2-1; D gene ambiguous. Germline V gene sequence: CDR1 LGHNA, CDR2 YSLEER. This CDR3 contains 12 residues. With 3 bases removed from V and 4 bases from J, the gap between germline ends came to 4 bases. CDR3 nucleotides: TGCGCCAGCAGCCACTATTACAATGAGCAGTTCTTC. Translating it yields CASSHYYNEQFF.

The chain is built from TRBV4-3 and TRBJ2-7, with unresolved D. The CDR3 spans 18 residues. CDR1 is LGHNA and CDR2 is YSLEER in the germline V gene. V shed 2 bases and J shed 0 bases, with 20 bases lying between them. CDR3 DNA: TGCGCCAGCAGCCAAATCCCTGGGCCAAGGCGGAACTCCTACGAGCAGTACTTC. It translates to CASSQIPGPRRNSYEQYF.

The CDR3 protein is CASSPFPSEAFF. The CDR3 nucleotides are TGTGCCAGCAGCCCCTTTCCCAGTGAAGCTTTCTTT. The genes are TRBV7-8 and TRBJ1-1; D gene uncertain. CDR1 and CDR2 from the germline V gene are SGHVS and FQNEAQ. V lost 5 bases and J 7 bases, leaving 11 bases between the germline ends. The CDR3 runs 12 residues.

A few counts support this clonotype. The rearrangement joins TRBV5-1 to TRBJ2-1; the D is unclear. The germline V gene has CDR1 SGHRS and CDR2 YFSETQ. This CDR3 has 15 residues. Trimming removed 1 base at V and 6 bases at J, with 14 bases between. This CDR3 reads CASSLSTFSGNEQFF. CDR3 nucleotide sequence: TGCGCCAGCAGCTTGTCGACATTTTCTGGCAATGAGCAGTTCTTC.

This clonotype turned up a few times. The V call is TRBV4-2, the J call TRBJ2-3; TRBD2 agrees at 7 bases. This CDR3 contains 16 residues. Germline V gives CDR1 LGHNA, CDR2 YNFKEQ. V dropped 4 bases and J dropped 2; count of bases not matched to a gene: 9. CDR3 sequence (DNA): TGTGCCAGCAGCCGAAAGCTAAGCGGGGACACAGATACGCAGTATTTT. It is translated as CASSRKLSGDTDTQYF.

The chain joins TRBV6-1 to TRBJ2-3; TRBD2 matches 8 bases. Germline CDR1 reads MNHNS; CDR2 reads SASEGT. V lost 5 bases and J lost 3; bases outside the gene matches: 16. CDR3 length: 18 amino acids. The CDR3 loop is CASSPLRGGHSGTDTQYF. The DNA for the CDR3 is TGTGCCAGCAGTCCCCTCCGCGGGGGGCACAGTGGTACAGATACGCAGTATTTT.

The chain joins TRBV20-1 to TRBJ2-1; 12 bases are shared with TRBD2. Germline CDR1 reads DFQATT; CDR2 reads SNEGSKA (reference sequence). This CDR3 comprises 14 residues. As DNA, the CDR3 is TGCGGGCTAGCGGGGGGGTTCTCCTACAATGAGCAGTTCTTC. Translation: CGLAGGFSYNEQFF.

This chain uses TRBV6-1 with TRBJ1-2, with 7 bases aligning to TRBD1. V shed 9 bases and J 0 bases; nucleotides not matched to a gene: 4. CDR3 length: 13 amino acids. Germline lookup yields CDR1 MNHNS and CDR2 SASEGT. CDR3 sequence: CASNQGANYGYTF. CDR3 bases: TGTGCCAGTAACCAGGGGGCTAACTATGGCTACACCTTC.

The chain is built from TRBV29-1 and TRBJ2-1; 9 bases map to TRBD1. The germline CDR1 and CDR2 sequences are SQVTM and ANQGSEA. The CDR3 is 14 amino acids. V was clipped by 6 bases and J by 10 bases; unmatched bases: 13. The CDR3 nucleotides are TGCAGCGTGAACGCACCGGGACAGGGAAAAGAGCAGTTCTTC. As protein: CSVNAPGQGKEQFF.

V and J are TRBV7-2 and TRBJ2-5; D is uncertain. CDR1 is SGHTA, CDR2 FQGNSA, per germline. Trimming stripped 5 bases from V and 5 bases from J, with 18 bases between. The CDR3 extends over 15 amino acids. CDR3 in DNA: TGTGCCAGCAGCGCTACTCCCCTCCGAACGGAGACCCAGTACTTC. Its translation: CASSATPLRTETQYF.

The chain is built from TRBV11-2 and TRBJ2-4; 9 nucleotides agree with TRBD1. With the DNA end fitting TRBJ2-7 better, the J assignment may be wrong. The CDR3 spans 16 residues. Germline V lookup: CDR1 SGHAT, CDR2 FQNNGV. In DNA, the CDR3 is TGTGCCAGCAGCTTGAATTTCCGGGACAGGGCATACGAGCAGTACTTC. Translating gives CASSLNFRDRAYEQYF.

The chain is built from TRBV4-3 and TRBJ2-2; 9 bases align to TRBD2. This CDR3 comprises 13 residues. Unmatched junction bases numbered 5, after V lost 9 bases and J lost 6 bases. Germline values: CDR1 LGHNA, CDR2 YSLEER. The DNA for the CDR3 is TGCGCCAGTAGCGGGGGATTGTCCGGGGAGCTGTTTTTT. As protein: CASSGGLSGELFF.

This chain joins TRBV5-4 and TRBJ2-3, with 9 bases lining up with TRBD1. The CDR3 covers 14 residues. The V and J ends lost 6 bases and 4 bases, in that order; junction bases with no gene match: 6. Germline lookup yields CDR1 SGHNT and CDR2 YYREEE (reference sequence). The CDR3 nucleotides read TGTGCCAGCACCCCGGGACAGGGACCAGATACGCAGTATTTT. Protein: CASTPGQGPDTQYF.

V and J are TRBV4-3 and TRBJ2-5, with 13 positions matching TRBD2. V lost 3 bases and J lost 2; bases outside the gene matches: 6. The germline V gene encodes CDR1 LGHNA and CDR2 YSLEER. CDR3 length equals 17 residues. CDR3 nucleotides: TGCGCCAGCAGCCAGTACGGACTAGCGGGGGCACAAGAGACCCAGTACTTC. This translates into CASSQYGLAGAQETQYF.